The T cell receptor (beta chain) described here comes from a study of T-cell memory formation after mild COVID-19. Whole-study findings and limits: Among contracting clones, CD4+ were mainly CM/EM and CD8+ enriched in EMRA.

This clonotype has more than one count but fewer than ten. Its matching antigen is unknown. V was pared by 5 bases and J by 4 bases, with 15 bases between. Germline CDR1 is LNHDA and CDR2 is SQIVND (reference sequence). This CDR3 has 15 amino acids. TCRdb recomputed calls from the 5' RACE reads with MiXCR, one row per CDR3 protein. The sample shows over 350,000 distinct CDR3 sequences, less than 25% of them seen only once. The sequence was obtained from an adult woman who had mild COVID-19 (a few samples of this study predate the infection). Cell type and time point are not known. The sequencing sample was made of PBMCs or a T cell subset sorted from them (not recorded which). This rearrangement joins TRBV19 to TRBJ1-5; D gene ambiguous. In DNA, the CDR3 is TGTGCCAGTAGTCAGGAGACGGTGGGGAATCAGCCCCAGCATTTT. It codes for CASSQETVGNQPQHF.